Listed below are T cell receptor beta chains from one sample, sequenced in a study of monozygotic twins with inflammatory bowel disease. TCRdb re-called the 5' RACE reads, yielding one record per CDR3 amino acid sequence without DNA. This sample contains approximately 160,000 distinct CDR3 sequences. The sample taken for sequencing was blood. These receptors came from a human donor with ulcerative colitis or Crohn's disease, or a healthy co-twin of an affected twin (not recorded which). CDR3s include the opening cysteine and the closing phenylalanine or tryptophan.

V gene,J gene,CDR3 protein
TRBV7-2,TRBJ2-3,CASSLGQGRADTQYF
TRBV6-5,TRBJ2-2,CASSHSWDTGELFF
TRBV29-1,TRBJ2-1,CSVVGLAGDHNEQFF
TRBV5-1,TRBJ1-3,CASSLYTAGNTIYF
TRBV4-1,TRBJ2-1,CASSHPGQGIGEQFF
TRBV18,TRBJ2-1,CASSSRQGGNEQFF
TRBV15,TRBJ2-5,CAISPGIQETQYF
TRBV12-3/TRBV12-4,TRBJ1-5,CASSSGQFHSNQPQHF
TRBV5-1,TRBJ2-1,CASSLDGSGSNEQFF
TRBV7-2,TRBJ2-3,CASSSGTSGRVDTQYF
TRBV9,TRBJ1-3,CASSLWGNSGNTIYF
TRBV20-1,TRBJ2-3,CSPSVTDTQYF
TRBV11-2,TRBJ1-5,CGSSRDRSQPQHF
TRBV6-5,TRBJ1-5,CASSTRAGGPQHF
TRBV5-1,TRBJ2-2,CASSLAGRTGELFF
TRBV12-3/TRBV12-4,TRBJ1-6,CASSLAGTGPHSPLHF
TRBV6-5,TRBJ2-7,CASQGAYEQYF
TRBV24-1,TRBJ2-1,CATSDLPALGVNEQFF
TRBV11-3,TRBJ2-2,CASSSPGTGNPGELFF
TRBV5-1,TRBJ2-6,CASSLDSSSGANVLTF
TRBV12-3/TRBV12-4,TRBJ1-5,CASSFKLRNQPQHF
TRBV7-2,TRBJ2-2,CASSLGGVAGELFF